This T cell receptor (beta chain) was found in a study of T cells in tuberculosis. Time point meaning: new active TB diagnosis, blood taken before or within 7 days of starting treatment. The data were produced by immunoSEQ multiplex PCR, yet TCRdb's version contains in-frame clones alone and is incomplete. The table shows about 30,000 clones, with approximately 90% occurring only once. V was pared by 2 bases and J by 3 bases, with 5 bases of the junction left unmatched. Germline CDR1 MNHNY, CDR2 SVGAGI (reference sequence). The CDR3 spans 15 residues. Sequencing used PBMCs, obtained at tuberculosis diagnosis. This sequence was found in an adult with tuberculosis. This chain links TRBV6-6 with TRBJ2-5; 8 bases are shared with TRBD1. Written as DNA, the CDR3 is TGTGCCAGCAGTTACGCAGGGGGCGTCGAAGAGACCCAGTACTTC. Translating gives CASSYAGGVEETQYF.